The T cell receptor beta chain under discussion was sequenced for a study of blood T cell repertoires in COVID-19. About the study: Samples taken during acute and convalescent COVID-19 were collected in the United States, Italy and Spain. In each case, the material was cDNA or gDNA derived from T cells, B-cell-depleted T cells, or PBMCs.

The germline V gene encodes CDR1 SGHNT and CDR2 YENEEA. The length of the CDR3 is 16 residues. V lost 5 bases to trimming and J lost 5 bases; unmatched junction nucleotides: 12. In the original processing: Amplification of reference gene primers was used by the study to estimate nucleated cell counts. Data came from immunoSEQ multiplex PCR; TCRdb stores just in-frame clones and leaves some out. D and trimming were read from the DNA, whereas the V and J calls and clone size are those reported in that table. The profile shows about 150,000 clones, approximately 88% of them singletons. The table lists this clone with a few counts.

The sequence was collected from a man aged 65 to 79 with acute or convalescent COVID-19. Sample: peripheral blood. This rearrangement joins TRBV11-3 to TRBJ1-5, with 7 bases lining up with TRBD1. The CDR3 loop is CASSQKAGGGDQPQHF. CDR3 nucleotides: TGTGCCAGCAGCCAAAAGGCAGGGGGAGGAGATCAGCCCCAGCATTTT.